These 22 T cell receptor beta chains were sequenced from one sample in a study of blood T cell repertoires in COVID-19. Profiling relied on immunoSEQ multiplex PCR, and the TCRdb table lists in-frame clones only, not all of them. The sample lists about 160,000 clones, about 80% occurring once. The sample consisted of peripheral blood. The origin of the receptors is a woman aged 80 or over with acute or convalescent COVID-19.

The J gene is TRBJ1-2, the V gene TRBV19; tentative D call: TRBD1 (6 bases). The CDR3 covers 13 residues. Looked up from germline, CDR1 is LNHDA and CDR2 is SQIVND (reference sequence). V was clipped by 9 bases and J by 8 bases, with 19 bases between them. DNA for the CDR3: TGTGCCAGCACTAACACAGGGATGAACGGCTACACCTTC. Translation gives CASTNTGMNGYTF.

This clone was detected only once. This chain links TRBV5-1 with TRBJ2-3; 9 bases line up with TRBD1. In germline, CDR1 is SGHRS, CDR2 YFSETQ. The ends lost 2 bases at V and 2 bases at J; junction bases unmatched: 6. CDR3 length equals 16 residues. CDR3 nucleotides: TGCGCCAGCAGCTTCGGGGACAGGGATATCACAGATACGCAGTATTTT. This gives the protein CASSFGDRDITDTQYF.

This sequence joins TRBV2 and TRBJ1-2; D gene uncertain. CDR3 size: 13 residues. V was clipped by 8 bases and J by 4 bases, with 14 bases between them. Germline CDR1 reads SNHLY; CDR2 reads FYNNEI. The DNA of the CDR3 is TGTGCCAGCGTACTATCTATCCTCTATGGCTACACCTTC. Its protein is CASVLSILYGYTF. The entire variable domain, with the rest obtained from reference TRBV2 and TRBJ1-2, is as follows: EPEVTQTPSHQVTQMGQEVILRCVPISNHLYFYWYRQILGQKVEFLVSFYNNEISEKSEIFDDQFSVERPDGSNFTLKIRSTKLEDSAMYFCASVLSILYGYTFGSGTRLTVV.

This clone was recorded only once. The V call is TRBV5-1, the J call TRBJ2-4; no clear D. CDR1 and CDR2 (germline): SGHRS, YFSETQ. V lost 6 bases to trimming and J lost 0 bases, with 13 bases between them. The CDR3 has 15 amino acids. The CDR3 region has the DNA TGCGCCAGCACCGAGAGCGACTTAGCCAAAAACATTCAGTACTTC. It encodes CASTESDLAKNIQYF. Together with reference TRBV5-1 and TRBJ2-4, the CDR3 gives the full variable domain: KAGVTQTPRYLIKTRGQQVTLSCSPISGHRSVSWYQQTPGQGLQFLFEYFSETQRNKGNFPGRFSGRQFSNSRSEMNVSTLELGDSALYLCASTESDLAKNIQYFGAGTRLSVL.

The chain uses TRBV7-9 and TRBJ2-1, with TRBD2 matching over 12 bases. This CDR3 comprises 15 residues. Germline CDR1 and CDR2: SEHNR and FQNEAQ (reference sequence). J was trimmed by 7 bases and V by 5 bases; bases with no gene match: 6. Here the CDR3 DNA reads TGTGCCAGCAGCCAACTAGCGGGAGGTAGGAATGAGCAGTTCTTC. This gives the protein CASSQLAGGRNEQFF.

J is TRBJ1-4 and V is TRBV4-1, with TRBD1 as a possible D gene (5 bases). V lost 0 bases and J lost 0, with 20 bases in between. The CDR3 extends over 20 amino acids. The germline V gene has CDR1 MGHRA and CDR2 YSYEKL. This CDR3 reads CASSQEARTGRSATNEKLFF. CDR3 sequence (DNA): TGCGCCAGCAGCCAAGAGGCGAGAACAGGCCGCTCCGCAACTAATGAAAAACTGTTTTTT.

The rearrangement links TRBV3-1 (or the pseudogene TRBV3-2) to TRBJ2-6; 12 bases line up with TRBD1. Germline CDR1 and CDR2: LGHDT and YNNKEL (reference sequence). This CDR3 spans 17 amino acids. Trimming at V came to 4 bases and at J to 3 bases, leaving 4 bases not matched to a gene. Here the CDR3 DNA reads TGTGCCAGCAGCCGGGACAGGGGGCATAATGGGGCCAACGTCCTGACTTTC. Translation: CASSRDRGHNGANVLTF.

CDR3 nucleotides: TGCGCCAGCAGCCAATCCAGCAGGGGATGGGAGCAGTTCTTC. Its translation: CASSQSSRGWEQFF. V and J are TRBV4-3 and TRBJ2-1, with D possibly being TRBD1 (6 bases). The CDR3 runs to 14 residues. Per germline, CDR1 LGHNA and CDR2 YSLEER. V lost 2 bases, J lost 10 bases, and 15 bases lay in between.

This chain uses TRBV16 with TRBJ2-1; D ambiguous. CDR3 size: 14 residues. Between the trimmed V and J ends, which lost 1 base and 3 bases, there was a span of 7 bases. Germline V gene data show CDR1 as KGHSY and CDR2 as FQNENV. CDR3 loop: CASSQLPDYNEQFF. CDR3 bases: TGTGCCAGCAGCCAATTACCAGACTACAATGAGCAGTTCTTC. The full variable domain, with the rest looked up from reference TRBV16 and TRBJ2-1, is GEEVAQTPKHLVRGEGQKAKLYCAPIKGHSYVFWYQQVLKNEFKFLISFQNENVFDETGMPKERFSAKCLPNSPCSLEIQATKLEDSAVYFCASSQLPDYNEQFFGPGTRLTVL.

V usage is TRBV9 and J usage is TRBJ2-3, with 7 bases identical to TRBD2. The V gene's germline CDR1 is SGDLS and CDR2 YYNGEE. The J segment lost 2 bases and the V segment lost 4 bases, leaving 4 bases of the junction unmatched. The CDR3 is 14 residues long. DNA for the CDR3: TGTGCCAGCAGCAGATGGGACTACACAGATACGCAGTATTTT. Protein product: CASSRWDYTDTQYF.

In this sample, this clone turned up a few times. The J gene is TRBJ2-7, the V gene TRBV19; D perhaps matches TRBD2 (6 bases). This CDR3 spans 13 amino acids. The V and J ends lost 3 bases and 4 bases respectively, with 10 bases between them. Looked up from germline, CDR1 is LNHDA and CDR2 is SQIVND (reference sequence). The DNA of the CDR3 is TGTGCCAGTAGTATCTTGCGGGGATACGAGCAGTACTTC. As protein: CASSILRGYEQYF. Looking up the rest from reference TRBV19 and TRBJ2-7 gives the full variable domain: DGGITQSPKYLFRKEGQNVTLSCEQNLNHDAMYWYRQDPGQGLRLIYYSQIVNDFQKGDIAEGYSVSREKKESFPLTVTSAQKNPTAFYLCASSILRGYEQYFGPGTRLTVT.

The DNA of the CDR3 is TGTGCCAGCAGCGAAGGGACTAGCATTTTCGCAGATACGCAGTATTTT. Translating gives CASSEGTSIFADTQYF. The rearrangement joins TRBV9 to TRBJ2-3, with TRBD2 identical over 9 bases. This CDR3 spans 16 amino acids. Trimming took 3 bases from V and 4 from J; bases not matched to a gene: 9. Per germline, CDR1 SGDLS and CDR2 YYNGEE.

J is TRBJ1-6 and V is TRBV6-5; D uncertain. In germline, CDR1 is MNHEY, CDR2 SVGAGI. The CDR3 extends over 14 amino acids. Trimming cost V 7 bases and J 8 bases, with 15 bases left between them. CDR3 in DNA: TGTGCCAGCACCAACACCTTTGGTGATTCACCCCTCCACTTT. Translated, it gives CASTNTFGDSPLHF.

This sequence joins TRBV9 and TRBJ1-1; possible D gene TRBD1, 5 bases. The CDR3 is 13 residues long. V was shortened by 4 bases and J by 10 bases, with 17 bases between the two germline ends. Germline V gene lookup returns CDR1 SGDLS and CDR2 YYNGEE. The CDR3 region is CASSFQGESGAFF. CDR3 in DNA: TGTGCCAGCAGCTTCCAGGGTGAATCGGGAGCTTTCTTT.

Here the CDR3 reads CASSVGSSGTDTQYF. As DNA, the CDR3 is TGTGCCAGCAGCGTAGGCTCTAGCGGGACGGATACGCAGTATTTT. This chain links TRBV9 with TRBJ2-3; TRBD2 agrees at 9 bases. The CDR3 length is 15 residues. The V gene's germline CDR1 is SGDLS and CDR2 YYNGEE. V lost 0 bases to trimming and J lost 6 bases; unmatched junction nucleotides: 5.

The rearrangement links TRBV27 to TRBJ2-7; a possible D gene is TRBD2 (5 bases). Germline assignment: CDR1 MNHEY and CDR2 SMNVEV (reference sequence). CDR3 size: 15 residues. The V and J ends lost 10 bases and 4 bases respectively, with 23 bases between them. The CDR3 loop reads CATKEYTGVEYEQYF. The CDR3 nucleotides are TGTGCCACCAAAGAGTACACCGGGGTAGAGTACGAGCAGTACTTC.

The chain couples TRBV6-5 to TRBJ1-1; D is ambiguous. V lost 9 bases, J lost 1 base, and 12 bases lay in between. The CDR3 has 13 residues. The germline V gene encodes CDR1 MNHEY and CDR2 SVGAGI. The CDR3 sequence: CASEGSSNTEAFF. The CDR3 DNA reads TGTGCCAGTGAGGGATCCTCGAACACTGAAGCTTTCTTT.

The chain uses TRBV9 and TRBJ1-6; 9 bases match TRBD1. The CDR3 contains 16 residues. Germline V CDR1 and CDR2: SGDLS, YYNGEE. Losses at the gene ends were 3 bases for V and 13 bases for J; bases not matched to a gene: 14. CDR3 residues: CASSAERTGASSPLHF. The CDR3 DNA reads TGTGCCAGCAGCGCCGAACGGACAGGGGCCTCATCCCCCCTCCACTTT.

The CDR3 region has the DNA TGTGCCAGCAGCCAAGTACAGGGCGGGGAGCAGTACTTC. Protein sequence: CASSQVQGGEQYF. This sequence joins TRBV3-1 (or the pseudogene TRBV3-2) and TRBJ2-7; tentative D call: TRBD1 (6 bases). The CDR3 consists of 13 residues. The V gene lost 1 base and the J gene lost 7 bases, with 11 bases spanning the gap. CDR1 and CDR2 (germline): LGHDT, YNNKEL (reference sequence).

The V gene is TRBV6-5, the J gene TRBJ1-1; 10 bases are shared with TRBD1. The CDR3 is made up of 13 amino acids. Trimming cost V 8 bases and J 10 bases; bases outside gene matches: 10. Germline CDR1 reads MNHEY; CDR2 reads SVGAGI. The CDR3: CASLLPGQGRAFF. The CDR3 region has the DNA TGTGCCAGCCTATTACCGGGACAGGGGCGAGCTTTCTTT.

V gene TRBV18 combines with J gene TRBJ2-1, with TRBD1 as a possible D gene (5 bases). The V end lost 1 base, the J end lost 9 bases, and 10 bases lay between the germline ends. The CDR3 has 13 amino acids. Germline loops: CDR1 KGHSH, CDR2 LQKENI. The CDR3 loop reads CASSPLQGTEQFF. CDR3 in DNA: TGTGCCAGCTCACCACTCCAGGGAACTGAGCAGTTCTTC.

This clone occurred a few times. The rearrangement joins TRBV4-1 to TRBJ2-7; the match to TRBD2 covers 8 bases. The CDR3 totals 14 residues. Losses at the gene ends were 4 bases for V and 0 bases for J; bases not matched to a gene: 2. The V gene's germline CDR1 is MGHRA and CDR2 YSYEKL. CDR3 nucleotide sequence: TGCGCCAGCAGCCCCAGCGGGAGCTCCTACGAGCAGTACTTC. Amino acids: CASSPSGSSYEQYF.